This entry concerns a single T cell receptor (beta chain). The same CDR3 can be traced to other DNA sequences in this sample. This sample was taken from a study of OX40 agonist ivuxolimab in advanced cancers. Turning to the study itself: Those treated in dose escalation had hepatocellular carcinoma, melanoma, renal cell cancer or head and neck cancer.

The CDR3 consists of 14 residues. Germline V gives CDR1 MGHRA, CDR2 YSYEKL. Trimming took 1 base from V and 2 from J, leaving 9 bases between them. TCRdb keeps only in-frame clones here, not all; method: immunoSEQ multiplex PCR. This table has tens of thousands of clones, approximately 86% appearing once. The gene calls are TRBV4-1 and TRBJ2-7; D might be TRBD1 (6 bases). This TCR derives from an adult with an advanced solid tumor such as melanoma, head and neck, liver or kidney cancer. Sequences were derived from CD4+ or CD8+ T cells sorted from blood, sampled in a trial of the OX40 agonist ivuxolimab. In DNA, the CDR3 is TGCGCCAGCAGCCAAGTACAGGGTCCCTACGAGCAGTACTTC. The encoded protein is CASSQVQGPYEQYF.